This T cell receptor beta chain is from a study of technical replicates of blood from four donors. TCRdb keeps only in-frame clones here, not all; method: immunoSEQ multiplex PCR. The data show around 90,000 clones, just under 95% seen once. Germline V gene sequence: CDR1 MNHEY, CDR2 SMNVEV (reference sequence). The CDR3 spans 12 residues. With 3 bases removed from V and 4 bases from J, the gap between germline ends came to 3 bases. Source material: T cells isolated from PBMCs. The chain is built from TRBV27 and TRBJ2-2; D gene ambiguous. This clonotype originated in a human donor in good health. For the CDR3, the DNA is TGTGCCAGCAGTTTCGGCACCGGGGAGCTGTTTTTT. Its protein is CASSFGTGELFF.